The clone carrying this TCR beta chain showed up many times. Through a sample-barcoded 5' primer and a J-beta primer mix, a second PCR was run for about 6 to 11 cycles. TCRdb passed the 5' RACE reads through MiXCR, listing each CDR3 protein once. The data hold approximately 600,000 distinct CDR3 sequences, with 58% observed a single time. The data belong to a study of blood T cells in healthy people across ages. Trimming left V 1 base short and J 1 base short, with 9 bases between. In germline, CDR1 is SGHTA, CDR2 FQGNSA. CDR3 length equals 15 residues. Sequenced sample: blood. The sequence derives from a man in his sixties in good health. This chain links TRBV7-2 with TRBJ2-3, with TRBD1 as a possible D gene (5 bases). The CDR3 DNA reads TGTGCCAGCAGCTTAGGATCGACAGGCACAGATACGCAGTATTTT. Its protein product is CASSLGSTGTDTQYF.